This T cell receptor beta chain was identified in a study of cytotoxic CD8 clonotypes in ibrutinib-treated CLL. Overall study: Of a cohort that held some 10 relapsed/refractory and roughly 14 treatment-naive patients, 17 to 18 were IGHV unmutated.

Of note for this clone: Its antigen is as yet unknown.

Overall study results and limits: Contraction or stability on treatment characterized the public clonotypes, which were uncommon. Clonality was elevated at ibrutinib response and had returned toward baseline at progression.

V lost 1 base and J 4 bases, leaving 15 bases between the germline ends. CDR3 length equals 16 residues. CDR1 SGHTA and CDR2 FQGNSA come from the germline V gene. Assay used: immunoSEQ multiplex PCR; TCRdb lists only in-frame clones, some missing. The table has approximately 350,000 clones, roughly 71% seen once. The clonotype was recovered from a human donor with chronic lymphocytic leukemia. The input for sequencing was PBMCs, taken after 36 months of ibrutinib treatment. V and J are TRBV7-2 and TRBJ2-3; tentatively, D is TRBD1 (5 bases). The CDR3 reads CASSLVSTARADTQYF. The CDR3, as DNA: TGTGCCAGCAGCTTAGTTAGTACAGCCAGGGCAGATACGCAGTATTTT.